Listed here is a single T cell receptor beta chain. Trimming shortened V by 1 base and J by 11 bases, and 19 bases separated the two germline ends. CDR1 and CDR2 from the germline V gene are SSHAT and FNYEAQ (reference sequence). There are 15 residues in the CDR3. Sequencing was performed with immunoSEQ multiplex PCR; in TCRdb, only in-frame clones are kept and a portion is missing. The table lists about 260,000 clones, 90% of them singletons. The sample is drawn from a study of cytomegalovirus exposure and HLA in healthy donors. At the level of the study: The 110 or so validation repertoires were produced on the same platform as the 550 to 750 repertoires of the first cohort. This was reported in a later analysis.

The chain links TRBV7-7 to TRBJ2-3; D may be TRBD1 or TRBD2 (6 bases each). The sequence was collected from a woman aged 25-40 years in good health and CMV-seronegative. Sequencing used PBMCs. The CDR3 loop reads CASSLERGENSEQYF. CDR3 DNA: TGTGCCAGCAGCTTAGAGAGGGGGGAAAACAGTGAGCAGTATTTT.